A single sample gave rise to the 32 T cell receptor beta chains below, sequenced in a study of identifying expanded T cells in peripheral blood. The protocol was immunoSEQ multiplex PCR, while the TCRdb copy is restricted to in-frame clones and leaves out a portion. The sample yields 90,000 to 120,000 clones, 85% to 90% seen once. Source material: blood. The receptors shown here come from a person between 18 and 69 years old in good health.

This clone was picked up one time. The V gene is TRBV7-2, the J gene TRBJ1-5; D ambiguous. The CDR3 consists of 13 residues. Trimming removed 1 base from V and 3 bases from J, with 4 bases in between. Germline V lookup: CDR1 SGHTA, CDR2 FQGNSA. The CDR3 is CASSLDPNQPQHF. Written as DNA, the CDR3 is TGTGCCAGCAGCTTAGACCCCAATCAGCCCCAGCATTTT.

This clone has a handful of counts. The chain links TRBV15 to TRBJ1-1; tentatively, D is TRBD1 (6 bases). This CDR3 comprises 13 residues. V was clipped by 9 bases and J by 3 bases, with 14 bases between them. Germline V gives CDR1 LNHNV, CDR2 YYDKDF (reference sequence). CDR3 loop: CATRDIEHTEAFF. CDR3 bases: TGTGCCACACGGGACATTGAACACACTGAAGCTTTCTTT. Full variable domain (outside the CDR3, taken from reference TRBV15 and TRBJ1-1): DAMVIQNPRYQVTQFGKPVTLSCSQTLNHNVMYWYQQKSSQAPKLLFHYYDKDFNNEADTPDNFQSRRPNTSFCFLDIRSPGLGDTAMYLCATRDIEHTEAFFGQGTRLTVV.

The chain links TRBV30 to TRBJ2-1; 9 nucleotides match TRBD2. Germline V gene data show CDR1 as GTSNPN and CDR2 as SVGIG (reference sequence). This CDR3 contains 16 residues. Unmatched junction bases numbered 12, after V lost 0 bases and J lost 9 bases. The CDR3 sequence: CAWSVRARGGLSEQFF. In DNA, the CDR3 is TGTGCCTGGAGTGTACGTGCGCGGGGGGGCCTTTCTGAGCAGTTCTTC. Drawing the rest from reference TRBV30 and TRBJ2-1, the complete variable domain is SQTIHQWPATLVQPVGSPLSLECTVEGTSNPNLYWYRQAAGRGLQLLFYSVGIGQISSEVPQNLSASRPQDRQFILSSKKLLLSDSGFYLCAWSVRARGGLSEQFFGPGTRLTVL.

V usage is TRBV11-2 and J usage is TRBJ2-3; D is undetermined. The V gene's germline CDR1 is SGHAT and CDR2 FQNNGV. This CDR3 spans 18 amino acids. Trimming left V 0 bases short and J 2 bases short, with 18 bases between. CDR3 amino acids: CASSLDRVITALTDTQYF. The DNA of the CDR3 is TGTGCCAGCAGCTTAGATCGGGTTATAACAGCGCTCACAGATACGCAGTATTTT.

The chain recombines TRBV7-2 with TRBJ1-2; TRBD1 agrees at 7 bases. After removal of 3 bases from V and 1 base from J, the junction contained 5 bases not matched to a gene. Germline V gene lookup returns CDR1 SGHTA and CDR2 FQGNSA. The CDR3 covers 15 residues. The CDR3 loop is CASSFRTGVNYGYTF. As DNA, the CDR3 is TGTGCCAGCAGCTTTCGGACAGGCGTTAACTATGGCTACACCTTC.

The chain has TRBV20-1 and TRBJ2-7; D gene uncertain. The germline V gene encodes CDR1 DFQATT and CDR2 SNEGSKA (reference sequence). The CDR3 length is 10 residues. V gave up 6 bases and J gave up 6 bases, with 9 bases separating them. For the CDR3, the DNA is TGCAGTGCATCCCCCCCCGAGCAGTACTTC. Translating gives CSASPPEQYF.

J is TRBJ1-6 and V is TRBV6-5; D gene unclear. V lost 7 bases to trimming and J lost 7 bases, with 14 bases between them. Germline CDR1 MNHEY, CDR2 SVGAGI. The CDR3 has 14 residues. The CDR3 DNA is TGTGCCAGCACCCTAAGGAGGGAAAATTCACCCCTCCACTTT. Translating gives CASTLRRENSPLHF.

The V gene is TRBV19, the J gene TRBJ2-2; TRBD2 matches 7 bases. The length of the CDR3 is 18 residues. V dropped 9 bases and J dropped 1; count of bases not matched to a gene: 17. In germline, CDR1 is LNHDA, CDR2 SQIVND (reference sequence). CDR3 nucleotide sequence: TGTGCCAGAACAGGACTGGGGGAGGGGCTAAAGAACACCGGGGAGCTGTTTTTT. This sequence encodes CARTGLGEGLKNTGELFF. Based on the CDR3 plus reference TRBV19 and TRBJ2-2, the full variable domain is DGGITQSPKYLFRKEGQNVTLSCEQNLNHDAMYWYRQDPGQGLRLIYYSQIVNDFQKGDIAEGYSVSREKKESFPLTVTSAQKNPTAFYLCARTGLGEGLKNTGELFFGEGSRLTVL.

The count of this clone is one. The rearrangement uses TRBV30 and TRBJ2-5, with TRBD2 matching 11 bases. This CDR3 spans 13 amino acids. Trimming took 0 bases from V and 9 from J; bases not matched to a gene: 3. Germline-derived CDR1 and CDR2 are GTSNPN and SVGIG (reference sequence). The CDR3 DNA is TGTGCCTGGAGTGTACTAGCGGGGGATGCCCAGTACTTC. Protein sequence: CAWSVLAGDAQYF. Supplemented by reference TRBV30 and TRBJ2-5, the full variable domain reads SQTIHQWPATLVQPVGSPLSLECTVEGTSNPNLYWYRQAAGRGLQLLFYSVGIGQISSEVPQNLSASRPQDRQFILSSKKLLLSDSGFYLCAWSVLAGDAQYFGPGTRLLVL.

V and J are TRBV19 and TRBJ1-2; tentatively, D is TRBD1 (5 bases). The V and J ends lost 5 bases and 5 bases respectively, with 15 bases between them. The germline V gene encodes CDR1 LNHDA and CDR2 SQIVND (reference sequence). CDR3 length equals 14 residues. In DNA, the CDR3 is TGTGCCAGTAGTCCCCCGGGGCCAGAATATGGCTACACCTTC. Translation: CASSPPGPEYGYTF.

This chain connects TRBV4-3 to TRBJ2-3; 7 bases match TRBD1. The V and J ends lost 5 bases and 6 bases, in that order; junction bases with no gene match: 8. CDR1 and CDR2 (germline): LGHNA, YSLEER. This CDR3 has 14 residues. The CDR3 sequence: CASSYLLQGDTQYF. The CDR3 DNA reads TGCGCCAGCAGCTATCTTCTACAGGGGGATACGCAGTATTTT.

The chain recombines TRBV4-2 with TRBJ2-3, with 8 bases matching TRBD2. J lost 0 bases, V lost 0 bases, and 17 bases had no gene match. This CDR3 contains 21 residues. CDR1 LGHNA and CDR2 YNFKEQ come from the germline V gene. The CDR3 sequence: CASSQDPGGQGRELSTDTQYF. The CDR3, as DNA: TGTGCCAGCAGCCAAGATCCGGGGGGGCAGGGGCGCGAACTCAGCACAGATACGCAGTATTTT.

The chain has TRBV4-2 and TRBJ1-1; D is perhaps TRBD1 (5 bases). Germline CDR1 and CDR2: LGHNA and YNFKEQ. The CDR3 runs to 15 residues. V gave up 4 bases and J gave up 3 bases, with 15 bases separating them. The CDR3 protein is CASSPYRGGDTEAFF. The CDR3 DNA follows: TGTGCCAGCAGCCCCTACCGTGGGGGGGACACTGAAGCTTTCTTT.

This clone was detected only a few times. The CDR3 DNA is TGTGCCAGCAGTGGCTGGGACAGCGTACCGTACGAGCAGTACTTC. Its protein is CASSGWDSVPYEQYF. The chain employs TRBV6-1 and TRBJ2-7; the match to TRBD1 covers 7 bases. Trimming at V came to 4 bases and at J to 4 bases, leaving 10 bases not matched to a gene. This CDR3 has 15 amino acids. Germline loops: CDR1 MNHNS, CDR2 SASEGT.

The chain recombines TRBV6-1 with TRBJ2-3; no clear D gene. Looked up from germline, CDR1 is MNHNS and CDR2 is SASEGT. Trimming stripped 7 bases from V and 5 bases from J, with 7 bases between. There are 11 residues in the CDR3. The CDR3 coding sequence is TGTGCCAGCAACCGCGGAGATACGCAGTATTTT. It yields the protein CASNRGDTQYF.

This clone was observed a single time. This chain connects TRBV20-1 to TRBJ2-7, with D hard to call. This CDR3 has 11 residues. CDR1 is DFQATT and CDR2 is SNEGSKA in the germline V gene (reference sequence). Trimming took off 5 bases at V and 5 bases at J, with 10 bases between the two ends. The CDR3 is CSAGMNHEQYF. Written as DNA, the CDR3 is TGCAGTGCTGGGATGAACCACGAGCAGTACTTC.

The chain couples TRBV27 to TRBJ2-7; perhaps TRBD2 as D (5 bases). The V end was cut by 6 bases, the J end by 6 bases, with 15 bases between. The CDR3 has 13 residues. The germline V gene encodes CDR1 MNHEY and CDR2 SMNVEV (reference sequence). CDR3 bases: TGTGCCAGCAGGACGGTAGAGGGATCCGAGCAGTACTTC. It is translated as CASRTVEGSEQYF.

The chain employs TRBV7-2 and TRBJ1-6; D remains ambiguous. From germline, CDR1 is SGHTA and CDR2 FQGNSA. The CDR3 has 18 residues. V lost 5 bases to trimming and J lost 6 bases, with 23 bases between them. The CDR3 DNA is TGTGCCAGCAGCCCTGGTGAATGGGGTCGACCCTTTAATTCACCCCTCCACTTT. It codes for CASSPGEWGRPFNSPLHF.

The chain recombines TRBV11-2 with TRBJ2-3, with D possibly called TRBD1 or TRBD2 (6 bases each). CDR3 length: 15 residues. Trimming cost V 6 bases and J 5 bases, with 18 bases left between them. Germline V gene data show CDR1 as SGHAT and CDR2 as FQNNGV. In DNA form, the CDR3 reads TGTGCCAGCAGGCCCCCGGGGGCCTCCGGAGATACGCAGTATTTT. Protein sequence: CASRPPGASGDTQYF.

CDR3 coding DNA: TGCGCCAGCAGCCAAGAGGCCCAGCGGCGAACAACGAACACCGGGGAGCTGTTTTTT. Its translation: CASSQEAQRRTTNTGELFF. The J gene is TRBJ2-2, the V gene TRBV4-1; D is perhaps TRBD2 (5 bases). Per germline, CDR1 MGHRA and CDR2 YSYEKL. CDR3 length: 19 residues. Between the trimmed V and J ends, which lost 0 bases and 0 bases, there was a span of 17 bases.

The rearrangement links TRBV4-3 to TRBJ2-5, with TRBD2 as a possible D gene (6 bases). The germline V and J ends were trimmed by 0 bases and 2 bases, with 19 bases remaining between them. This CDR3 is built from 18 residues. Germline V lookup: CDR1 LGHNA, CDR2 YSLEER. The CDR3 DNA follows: TGCGCCAGCAGCCAAGACTGGCGGGACTCCCCGGGGCAAGAGACCCAGTACTTC. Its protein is CASSQDWRDSPGQETQYF.

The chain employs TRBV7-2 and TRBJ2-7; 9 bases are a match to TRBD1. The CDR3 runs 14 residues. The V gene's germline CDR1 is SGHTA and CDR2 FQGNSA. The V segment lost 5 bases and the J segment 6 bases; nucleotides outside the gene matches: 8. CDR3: CASSGGTGRGEQYF. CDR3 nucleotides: TGTGCCAGCAGCGGGGGGACAGGGAGGGGCGAGCAGTACTTC.

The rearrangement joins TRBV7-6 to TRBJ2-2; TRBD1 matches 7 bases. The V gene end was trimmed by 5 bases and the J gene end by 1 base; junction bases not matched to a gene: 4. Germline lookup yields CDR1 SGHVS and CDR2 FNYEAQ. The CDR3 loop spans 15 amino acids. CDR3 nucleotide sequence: TGTGCCAGCAGCCTGGACAGGCTGAACACCGGGGAGCTGTTTTTT. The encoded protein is CASSLDRLNTGELFF.

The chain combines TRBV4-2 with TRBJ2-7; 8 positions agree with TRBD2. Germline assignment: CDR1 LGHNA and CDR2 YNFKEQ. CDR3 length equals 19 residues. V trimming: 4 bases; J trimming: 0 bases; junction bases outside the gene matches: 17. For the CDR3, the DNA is TGTGCCAGCAGCCCCGATTCGGGTAGCGGGGCCTCATACTCCTACGAGCAGTACTTC. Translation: CASSPDSGSGASYSYEQYF.

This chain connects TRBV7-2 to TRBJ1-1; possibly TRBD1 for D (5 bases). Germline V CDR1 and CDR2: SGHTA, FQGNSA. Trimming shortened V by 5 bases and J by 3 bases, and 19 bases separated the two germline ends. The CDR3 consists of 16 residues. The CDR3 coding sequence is TGTGCCAGCAGCCAGAACACGCCAGGGACCTACACTGAAGCTTTCTTT. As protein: CASSQNTPGTYTEAFF.

The CDR3 nucleotides read TGTGCCAGCAGCCGACCTGGAAACACCATATATTTT. Amino acid sequence: CASSRPGNTIYF. The chain uses TRBV7-2 and TRBJ1-3; D is undetermined. The CDR3 spans 12 residues. Per germline, CDR1 SGHTA and CDR2 FQGNSA. The germline V and J ends were trimmed by 5 bases and 2 bases, with 4 bases remaining between them.

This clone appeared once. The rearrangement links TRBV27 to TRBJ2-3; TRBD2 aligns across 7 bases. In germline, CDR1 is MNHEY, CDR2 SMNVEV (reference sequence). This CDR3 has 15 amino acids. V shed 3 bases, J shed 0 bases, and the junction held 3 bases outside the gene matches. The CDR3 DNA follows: TGTGCCAGCAGTTTTATTAGCGGGAGCACAGATACGCAGTATTTT. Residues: CASSFISGSTDTQYF.

The CDR3 sequence is CASSKLMGTDTQYF. Here the CDR3 DNA reads TGCGCCAGCAGCAAGTTAATGGGCACAGATACGCAGTATTTT. This rearrangement joins TRBV4-1 to TRBJ2-3; D is unclear. Germline V gives CDR1 MGHRA, CDR2 YSYEKL. The V end lost 5 bases, the J end lost 1 base, and 10 bases lay between the germline ends. This CDR3 spans 14 amino acids.

The CDR3 is CSVAGSGGGYGYTF. The CDR3 DNA reads as TGCAGCGTTGCGGGTTCAGGGGGCGGCTATGGCTACACCTTC. The rearrangement links TRBV29-1 to TRBJ1-2, with 8 bases identical to TRBD1. The V gene's germline CDR1 is SQVTM and CDR2 ANQGSEA. The CDR3 has 14 amino acids. The trim removed 4 bases at V and 4 bases at J, leaving 8 bases unmatched.

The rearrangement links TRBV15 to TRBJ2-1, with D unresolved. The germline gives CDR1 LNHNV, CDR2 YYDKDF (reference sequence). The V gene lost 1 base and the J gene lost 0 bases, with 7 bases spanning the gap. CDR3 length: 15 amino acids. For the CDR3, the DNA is TGTGCCACCAGCAGAGTCACGCACTCCTACAATGAGCAGTTCTTC. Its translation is CATSRVTHSYNEQFF.

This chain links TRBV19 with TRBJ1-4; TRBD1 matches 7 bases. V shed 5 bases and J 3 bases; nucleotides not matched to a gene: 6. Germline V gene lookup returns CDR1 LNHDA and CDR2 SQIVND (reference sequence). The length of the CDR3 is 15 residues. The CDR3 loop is CASSLAGTANEKLFF. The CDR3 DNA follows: TGTGCCAGTAGTCTGGCCGGGACAGCTAATGAAAAACTGTTTTTT.

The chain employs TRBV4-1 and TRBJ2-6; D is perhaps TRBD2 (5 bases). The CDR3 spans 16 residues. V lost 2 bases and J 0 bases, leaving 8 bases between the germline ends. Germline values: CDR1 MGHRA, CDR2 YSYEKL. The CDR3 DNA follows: TGCGCCAGCAGCCAAAAGACTACCTCTGGGGCCAACGTCCTGACTTTC. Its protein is CASSQKTTSGANVLTF.